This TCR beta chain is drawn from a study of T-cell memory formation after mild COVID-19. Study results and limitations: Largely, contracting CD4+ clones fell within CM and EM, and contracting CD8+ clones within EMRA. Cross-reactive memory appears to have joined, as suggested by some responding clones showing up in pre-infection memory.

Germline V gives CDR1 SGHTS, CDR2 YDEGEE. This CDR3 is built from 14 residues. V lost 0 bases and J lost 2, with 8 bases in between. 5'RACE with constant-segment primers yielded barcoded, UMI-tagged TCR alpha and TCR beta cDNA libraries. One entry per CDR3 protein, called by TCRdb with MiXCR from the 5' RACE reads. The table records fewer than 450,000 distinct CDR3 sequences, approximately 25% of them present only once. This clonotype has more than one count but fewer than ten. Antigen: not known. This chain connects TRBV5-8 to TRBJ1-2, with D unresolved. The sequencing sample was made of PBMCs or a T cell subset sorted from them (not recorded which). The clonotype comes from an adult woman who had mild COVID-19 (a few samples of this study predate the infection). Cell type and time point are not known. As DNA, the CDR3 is TGTGCCAGCAGCTTGGAGCGGTTGAACTATGGCTACACCTTC. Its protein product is CASSLERLNYGYTF.